The rows below give T cell receptor beta chains drawn from one sample of a study of low-dose radiotherapy and immunotherapy resistance in tumors. TCRdb reanalysed the reads using MiXCR and keeps one entry per CDR3 protein. The sample carries 40,000 or so distinct CDR3 sequences, around 30% recorded once. Specimen: PBMCs, collected before treatment. The receptor source for this set is a male donor with gallbladder cancer. The CDR3 runs from the conserved cysteine through the conserved F or W. A D gene is named only where the DNA matches it firmly. Only some rows state a clone size, as once, few, many or a class for expanded clones.

>TRBV28|TRBD2|NA|TRBJ2-3
TGTGCCAGCAGTTTTGGGCGGGGGGGCACAGATACGCAGTATTTT
CASSFGRGGTDTQYF
>TRBV20-1|NA|many|TRBJ1-4
TGCAGTGCTCCACAATTGGATGAAAAACTGTTTTTT
CSAPQLDEKLFF
>TRBV7-8|TRBD2|many|TRBJ2-1
TGTGCCAGCAACGCGGGGACTAGCGGGTACGACAATGAGCAGTTCTTC
CASNAGTSGYDNEQFF
>TRBV5-1|NA|NA|TRBJ2-7
TGCGCCAGCAGCTTAGGGCCCTCCCTACATTACGAGCAGTACTTC
CASSLGPSLHYEQYF
>TRBV11-3|NA|many|TRBJ2-3
TGTGCCAGCAGCTCCGGACAGACAGATACGCAGTATTTT
CASSSGQTDTQYF
>TRBV9|TRBD1|medium-sized|TRBJ2-5
TGTGCCAGCAGCGCCCTACCTACAACAGGGGGCCGGGAGACCCAGTACTTC
CASSALPTTGGRETQYF
>TRBV3-1|TRBD1|many|TRBJ1-2
TGTGCCAGCAGCCAAATAGGTGGACAGGCGAACTATGGCTACACCTTC
CASSQIGGQANYGYTF
>TRBV11-3|NA|many|TRBJ2-1
TGTGCCAGCAGCTTAGGGGTTGAGAATGAGCAGTTCTTC
CASSLGVENEQFF
>TRBV23-1|NA|once|TRBJ2-1
TGCGCCCAGAAGCGGGACAGCTGGGACCCTCGGGCCTCATACGAGCAGTTCTTC
CAQKRDSWDPRASYEQFF
>TRBV5-1|NA|NA|TRBJ2-7
TGCGCCAGCAGCTTGGAGGCAGGGATGTACGAGCAGTACTTC
CASSLEAGMYEQYF
>TRBV27|TRBD2|few|TRBJ2-3
TGTGCCAGCAGTTTATCGGGTTATAGCGGGATTAGCACAGATACGCAGTATTTT
CASSLSGYSGISTDTQYF
>TRBV28|NA|many|TRBJ1-4
TGTGCCAGCAGTCCTCTAGACAGAGCAACTAATGAAAAACTGTTTTTT
CASSPLDRATNEKLFF
>TRBV7-9|NA|many|TRBJ2-1
TGTGCCAGCAGCTTGGGTTGGAACAATGAGCAGTTCTTC
CASSLGWNNEQFF
>TRBV5-1|TRBD1|many|TRBJ2-1
TGCGCCAGCAGCTTGCGACAGGGTGGGGGCCCTAATGAGCAGTTCTTC
CASSLRQGGGPNEQFF
>TRBV13|NA|many|TRBJ2-5
TGTGCCAGCAGCGTAGGTATCGCATACGTCCGAGAGACCCAGTACTTC
CASSVGIAYVRETQYF
>TRBV20-1|TRBD2|many|TRBJ2-3
TGCAGTGCTAGAGGCGGGAGGGCTGGGGATACGCAGTATTTT
CSARGGRAGDTQYF
>TRBV27|TRBD2|NA|TRBJ2-5
TGTGCGACTAGCGGGAGGGCGGTGGAGACCCAGTACTTC
CATSGRAVETQYF
>TRBV29-1|TRBD2|many|TRBJ2-2
TGCAGCGTATACCGGACTAGCGGGACGAACACCGGGGAGCTGTTTTTT
CSVYRTSGTNTGELFF
>TRBV30|NA|many|TRBJ2-3
TGTGCCTGGAGTGTTCGCGTTTGGTCGGATACGCAGTATTTT
CAWSVRVWSDTQYF
>TRBV10-2|TRBD2|many|TRBJ2-2
TGCGCCAGCAGTGAGGTGGAGGGAGGGACCGGGGAGCTGTTTTTT
CASSEVEGGTGELFF
>TRBV24-1|TRBD1|NA|TRBJ2-7
TGTGCCACCAGTGACGCCAGGGGGTCCTACGAGCAGTACTTC
CATSDARGSYEQYF
>TRBV10-1|NA|many|TRBJ2-5
TGCGCCAGCAGTGAGTTAGGGAAAGAGACCCAGTACTTC
CASSELGKETQYF
>TRBV13|NA|few|TRBJ2-3
TGTGCCAGCAGTCGGGACACTTACACAGATACGCAGTATTTT
CASSRDTYTDTQYF
>TRBV20-1|NA|many|TRBJ1-2
TGCAGTGCTAGTAAAAGGGGTGTTGACTATGGCTACACCTTC
CSASKRGVDYGYTF
>TRBV7-8|NA|NA|TRBJ2-1
TGTGCCAGCAGCTTAGAAGGGACCCTAGGGTACAATGAGCAGTTCTTC
CASSLEGTLGYNEQFF
>TRBV28|TRBD1|medium-sized|TRBJ2-1
TGTGCCAGCAGGGATGACAGGGAATTGAATGAGCAGTTCTTC
CASRDDRELNEQFF
>TRBV6-6|NA|many|TRBJ2-7
TGTGCCAGCAGTTACTCGGGCGGGGAGCAGTACTTC
CASSYSGGEQYF
>TRBV20-1|TRBD2|NA|TRBJ2-5
TGCAGTGCTAGAGATGAGGCTAGCGGACCTATGGGGGAGACCCAGTACTTC
CSARDEASGPMGETQYF
>TRBV28|TRBD1|NA|TRBJ2-7
TGTGCCAGCCGTTTTGCGGACAGGTCATCCTACGAGCAGTACTTC
CASRFADRSSYEQYF
>TRBV20-1|TRBD2|many|TRBJ2-3
TGCAGTGCTACCCTTGGCGGGAGCGGGACAGATACGCAGTATTTT
CSATLGGSGTDTQYF
>TRBV21-1|NA|many|TRBJ1-5
TGTGCCAGCAGCAAAGGTTACGAGGGGCAGCCCCAGCATTTT
CASSKGYEGQPQHF
>TRBV24-1|NA|once|TRBJ2-1
TGTGCCACCAGTGATCAGGGTAATGCCTACAATGAGCAGTTCTTC
CATSDQGNAYNEQFF
>TRBV28|NA|NA|TRBJ1-2
TGTGCCAGCAGTCCCTGGACAGCCAACGTCTATGGCTACACCTTC
CASSPWTANVYGYTF
>TRBV5-8|TRBD1|many|TRBJ1-1
TGTGCCAGCAGCGTAGACAGGGAGAGAGTGTACACTGAAGCTTTCTTT
CASSVDRERVYTEAFF
>TRBV29-1|NA|many|TRBJ1-3
TGCAGCGTTGGGACCATGGGAGGAAACACCATATATTTT
CSVGTMGGNTIYF
>TRBV20-1|TRBD2|many|TRBJ2-7
TGCAGTGCTAGCGCTAGCGGGGGGAGCTCCTACGAGCAGTACTTC
CSASASGGSSYEQYF
>TRBV24-1|NA|NA|TRBJ2-5
TGTGCCACCAGTGATAGCGGGCGAGGGGCCGGAGAGACCCAGTACTTC
CATSDSGRGAGETQYF
>TRBV7-9|TRBD2|many|TRBJ2-7
TGTGCCAGCAGTCCAGTGGGGCTAGCGGGGACCTACGAGCAGTACTTC
CASSPVGLAGTYEQYF